This T cell receptor beta chain appears in the sequencing data of a study of shared clonotypes between healthy human individuals. Of note for this clone: Its antigen is still unknown. Other DNA variants within this sample encode the same CDR3.

The germline V gene has CDR1 SQVTM and CDR2 ANQGSEA. This CDR3 spans 12 amino acids. Trimming at V came to 3 bases and at J to 8 bases, leaving 6 bases not matched to a gene. Healthy HIV-negative adults without recent acute infections or vaccinations served as donors. The study, taken as a whole, reports: Only a few donors were included, so the genetic and exposure-history diversity represented was limited.

The study ran the assay at deep level. In the source study's methods: From ImmunoSEQ came sequences covering only the junction and carrying no quality scores, so filtering differed. The repertoire was sequenced with immunoSEQ multiplex PCR; TCRdb's copy has only in-frame clones and lacks some. The V and J calls and clone size were taken over from that table, and D and trimming were inferred from the DNA. The repertoire includes approximately 510,000 clones, less than 85% of them detected once, and over 10% sits in the top ten. Sequencing was carried out using PBMCs. The sequence derives from a middle-aged woman in good health. Some clones in this sample may be carry-over from other donors' samples. The chain has TRBV29-1 and TRBJ1-2; TRBD1 matches 7 bases. The CDR3 reads CSVERTGSGYTF. The CDR3 DNA reads as TGCAGCGTTGAGAGGACAGGATCCGGCTACACCTTC.